The 24 T cell receptor beta chains below were found in one sample sequenced in a study of T cells after yellow fever vaccination. From the 5' RACE reads, TCRdb called clonotypes with MiXCR, one entry per CDR3 protein. The profile shows about 340,000 distinct CDR3 sequences, 3% to 4.5% of them singletons. The sample was PBMCs, taken 5 days after the yellow fever booster vaccination. The source is a man between 18 and 35 years old who received the YFV17D yellow fever vaccine.

This chain connects TRBV7-2 to TRBJ1-4, with 9 bases matching TRBD1. This CDR3 spans 14 amino acids. With 6 bases clipped from V and 10 bases from J, the junction kept 9 bases outside the gene matches. Per germline, CDR1 SGHTA and CDR2 FQGNSA. The CDR3 coding sequence is TGTGCCAGCAGTTCGGACAGGGGATCCGGAAAACTGTTTTTT. Encoded protein: CASSSDRGSGKLFF.

This clonotype showed up just a few times. The rearrangement links TRBV5-1 to TRBJ2-5; D not certain. CDR1 is SGHRS and CDR2 is YFSETQ in the germline V gene. This CDR3 is built from 15 residues. V dropped 0 bases and J dropped 0 bases, with 9 bases sitting between them. The CDR3 here is CASSLGQLYQETQYF. The CDR3 DNA reads TGCGCCAGCAGCTTGGGGCAATTGTACCAAGAGACCCAGTACTTC.

In its sample, this clonotype was seen a few times. V and J are TRBV27 and TRBJ2-1, with unresolved D. CDR1 MNHEY and CDR2 SMNVEV come from the germline V gene (reference sequence). Trimming stripped 0 bases from V and 10 bases from J, with 10 bases between. There are 13 residues in the CDR3. CDR3 in DNA: TGTGCCAGCAGTTTATCCCCACTCTGGGAGCAGTTCTTC. Encoded protein: CASSLSPLWEQFF.

J is TRBJ2-7 and V is TRBV5-1; TRBD1 matches at 9 bases. This CDR3 is 15 amino acids long. V lost 4 bases to trimming and J lost 2 bases; unmatched junction nucleotides: 7. CDR1 and CDR2 (germline): SGHRS, YFSETQ. CDR3 loop: CASSGPGQGPYEQYF. CDR3 DNA sequence: TGCGCCAGCAGCGGACCGGGACAGGGCCCCTACGAGCAGTACTTC.

This clonotype appeared many times. The chain employs TRBV28 and TRBJ2-7; either TRBD1 or TRBD2 may fit D (5 bases each). The germline CDR1 and CDR2 sequences are MDHEN and SYDVKM. The CDR3 sequence is 16 residues long. V was pared by 2 bases and J by 0 bases, with 14 bases between. This CDR3 is CASSLVRGQGSYEQYV. The CDR3 DNA reads TGTGCCAGCAGTTTAGTTCGGGGTCAGGGCTCCTACGAGCAGTACGTC.

This clonotype has ten or more counts. The chain recombines TRBV5-1 with TRBJ2-4, with D maybe TRBD1 (5 bases). CDR1 is SGHRS, CDR2 YFSETQ, per germline. Trimming cost V 3 bases and J 3 bases, with 13 bases left between them. The CDR3 contains 15 residues. CDR3 sequence: CASSSGHSGKNIQYF. Written as DNA, the CDR3 is TGCGCCAGCAGCTCTGGACACTCCGGCAAAAACATTCAGTACTTC.

This clonotype was recorded many times. The V call is TRBV5-5, the J call TRBJ1-5; D gene unclear. V was cut by 4 bases and J by 7 bases, with 12 bases left in between. This CDR3 is built from 13 residues. Per germline, CDR1 SGHKS and CDR2 YYEKEE (reference sequence). CDR3 bases: TGTGCCAGCAGCGTGCAGACATCCCAGCCCCAGCATTTT. Its translation is CASSVQTSQPQHF. Full variable domain (rest looked up from reference TRBV5-5 and TRBJ1-5): DAGVTQSPTHLIKTRGQQVTLRCSPISGHKSVSWYQQVLGQGPQFIFQYYEKEERGRGNFPDRFSARQFPNYSSELNVNALLLGDSALYLCASSVQTSQPQHFGDGTRLSIL.

This clonotype has at least ten counts. CDR3 protein: CASSDVGGLITGELFF. The CDR3 nucleotides read TGTGCCAGCAGTGATGTAGGGGGGTTGATTACCGGGGAGCTGTTTTTT. The chain has TRBV2 and TRBJ2-2; either TRBD1 or TRBD2 may fit D (6 bases each). The germline V gene has CDR1 SNHLY and CDR2 FYNNEI. The length of the CDR3 is 16 residues. Trimming left V 3 bases short and J 5 bases short, with 16 bases between.

This clonotype was picked up many times. V gene TRBV6-5 combines with J gene TRBJ1-2; 11 positions match TRBD1. Germline V lookup: CDR1 MNHEY, CDR2 SVGAGI. CDR3 size: 16 residues. With V trimmed by 1 base and J by 8 bases, 9 bases remained unmatched. CDR3 loop: CASSYFTRTGGKGYTF. The CDR3 DNA sequence: TGTGCCAGCAGTTACTTTACCCGGACAGGGGGCAAAGGCTACACCTTC.

The chain links TRBV19 to TRBJ2-7, with D possibly being TRBD2 (6 bases). The CDR3 consists of 15 residues. Germline-derived CDR1 and CDR2 are LNHDA and SQIVND (reference sequence). Trimming left V 4 bases short and J 0 bases short, with 13 bases between. The CDR3, as DNA: TGTGCCAGTAGTACTCACGGGGACTCCTCCTACGAGCAGTACTTC. Translation: CASSTHGDSSYEQYF.

The chain uses TRBV20-1 and TRBJ1-2, with a tentative D call TRBD1 (5 bases). Trimming removed 3 bases at V and 4 bases at J, with 12 bases between. Per the germline V gene, CDR1 is DFQATT and CDR2 is SNEGSKA (reference sequence). CDR3 length equals 13 residues. CDR3 nucleotides: TGCAGTGCTAGCGTGGCGGGGCCCTATGGCTACACCTTC. Its protein is CSASVAGPYGYTF.

This chain connects TRBV27 to TRBJ1-1; the D gene is possibly TRBD1 (6 bases). Trimming took 6 bases from V and 1 from J, leaving 15 bases between them. The germline CDR1 and CDR2 sequences are MNHEY and SMNVEV (reference sequence). The CDR3 consists of 15 residues. CDR3: CASSTFSDRNTEAFF. For the CDR3, the DNA is TGTGCCAGCAGCACCTTCTCGGACAGGAACACTGAAGCTTTCTTT.

This clonotype was seen more than once but under ten times. The V call is TRBV4-1, the J call TRBJ2-3; TRBD2 matches 7 bases. With V trimmed by 4 bases and J by 3 bases, 10 bases remained unmatched. The CDR3 is 16 amino acids. In germline, CDR1 is MGHRA, CDR2 YSYEKL. CDR3 sequence (DNA): TGCGCCAGCAGCCCCCCTCGGTCGGGGGGTACAGATACGCAGTATTTT. Translating gives CASSPPRSGGTDTQYF.

CDR3 sequence: CATSTGASGNTIYF. CDR3 nucleotide sequence: TGTGCCACCTCCACAGGCGCCTCTGGAAACACCATATATTTT. This chain links TRBV6-5 with TRBJ1-3, with D possibly being TRBD1 (5 bases). Germline lookup yields CDR1 MNHEY and CDR2 SVGAGI. Trimming removed 10 bases at V and 0 bases at J, with 13 bases between. CDR3 length: 14 amino acids.

This chain joins TRBV6-5 and TRBJ2-3; 8 nucleotides agree with TRBD2. The germline CDR1 and CDR2 sequences are MNHEY and SVGAGI. The CDR3 consists of 18 residues. Trimming cost V 6 bases and J 2 bases; bases outside gene matches: 16. CDR3 DNA sequence: TGTGCCAGCAGGGAGAGGACTAGCTCCCTACGCCTCACAGATACGCAGTATTTT. Encoded protein: CASRERTSSLRLTDTQYF.

The rearrangement links TRBV4-3 to TRBJ2-7; 8 bases agree with TRBD1. The CDR3 consists of 21 residues. J gave up 3 bases and V 0 bases, and 22 bases lay outside the gene matches. CDR1 LGHNA and CDR2 YSLEER come from the germline V gene. The CDR3 reads CASSQDNPMAGGFGGYYEQYF. In DNA form, the CDR3 reads TGCGCCAGCAGCCAAGATAATCCGATGGCAGGGGGCTTTGGGGGTTACTACGAGCAGTACTTC.

This clonotype appeared a few times. V gene TRBV5-4 combines with J gene TRBJ2-6, with D hard to call. Trimming took 5 bases from V and 0 from J, leaving 9 bases between them. The CDR3 extends over 15 amino acids. Germline CDR1 is SGHNT and CDR2 is YYREEE (reference sequence). In nucleotides, the CDR3 is TGTGCCAGCAGGTTCTCGGTCTCTGGGGCCAACGTCCTGACTTTC. It encodes CASRFSVSGANVLTF.

This clonotype was recorded a few times. The gene calls are TRBV6-5 and TRBJ2-3; D is perhaps TRBD1 (5 bases). The CDR3 is 16 residues long. Germline V gene sequence: CDR1 MNHEY, CDR2 SVGAGI. V was shortened by 5 bases and J by 3 bases, with 18 bases between the two germline ends. The CDR3, as DNA: TGTGCCAGCAGTCGAAGGGGTTCATGGTCTACAGATACGCAGTATTTT. It specifies CASSRRGSWSTDTQYF.

The chain recombines TRBV4-1 with TRBJ2-2; 10 nucleotides align to TRBD1. After removal of 0 bases from V and 5 bases from J, the junction contained 0 bases not matched to a gene. The CDR3 sequence is 15 residues long. The germline gives CDR1 MGHRA, CDR2 YSYEKL. The CDR3 DNA follows: TGCGCCAGCAGCCAAGAGGGACAGGGGACCGGGGAGCTGTTTTTT. Its translation: CASSQEGQGTGELFF.

The rearrangement links TRBV5-4 to TRBJ2-3; 7 nucleotides match TRBD1. Germline V gene lookup returns CDR1 SGHNT and CDR2 YYREEE (reference sequence). This CDR3 is built from 18 residues. V trimming: 4 bases; J trimming: 7 bases; junction bases outside the gene matches: 21. The CDR3 loop is CASSPGGGGQLGEYTQYF. Here the CDR3 DNA reads TGTGCCAGCAGCCCCGGCGGTGGGGGACAGCTCGGGGAATATACGCAGTATTTT.

This clonotype was found many times. The chain recombines TRBV7-9 with TRBJ2-7; 8 bases are a match to TRBD2. Germline CDR1 reads SEHNR; CDR2 reads FQNEAQ (reference sequence). CDR3 length: 13 residues. Germline trimming cut 8 bases from V and 4 bases from J; bases unmatched to any gene: 7. This chain's CDR3 is CASRPGGGYEQYF. The CDR3 DNA is TGTGCCAGCCGTCCGGGGGGGGGTTACGAGCAGTACTTC. The full variable domain, rest sourced from reference TRBV7-9 and TRBJ2-7, is DTGVSQNPRHKITKRGQNVTFRCDPISEHNRLYWYRQTLGQGPEFLTYFQNEAQLEKSRLLSDRFSAERPKGSFSTLEIQRTEQGDSAMYLCASRPGGGYEQYFGPGTRLTVT.

The rearrangement uses TRBV7-2 and TRBJ2-5; D gene unclear. CDR3 length: 16 amino acids. CDR1 is SGHTA, CDR2 FQGNSA, per germline. V was clipped by 4 bases and J by 1 base, with 16 bases between them. The CDR3 DNA follows: TGTGCCAGCAGCTCATCTCCCCGGCTGATCCAAGAGACCCAGTACTTC. Its translation is CASSSSPRLIQETQYF.

This clonotype was recorded at least ten times. The chain carries TRBV7-9 and TRBJ2-5; perhaps TRBD2 as D (6 bases). This CDR3 spans 15 amino acids. V shed 4 bases and J shed 5 bases, with 17 bases lying between them. The V gene's germline CDR1 is SEHNR and CDR2 FQNEAQ (reference sequence). Written as DNA, the CDR3 is TGTGCCAGCAGCTCAGAGCGGGCCGTGGGGGAGACCCAGTACTTC. The encoded protein is CASSSERAVGETQYF.

This clonotype was found a few times. The CDR3 spells CASSLAWAGGRETQYF. The CDR3, as DNA: TGTGCCAGCAGCTTAGCGTGGGCAGGGGGACGTGAGACCCAGTACTTC. V is TRBV7-2 and J is TRBJ2-5, with 7 nucleotides matching TRBD1. Unmatched junction bases numbered 9, after V lost 0 bases and J lost 5 bases. This CDR3 is 16 amino acids long. Germline V CDR1 and CDR2: SGHTA, FQGNSA.